One and the same sample provided the 6 T cell receptor beta chains below, sequenced in a study of CD8+CD57+ T cells in acquired aplastic anemia. According to the study, genomic DNA was the template for TCR beta VDJ and CDR3 profiling. TCRdb called the reads again in MiXCR, with one record for every CDR3 protein. The table includes 200,000 to 300,000 distinct CDR3 sequences, 65% to 90% detected once. Before being chosen for sequencing, patients had shown CD8+CD57+ cell expansion by flow cytometry. Sequenced: sorted CD4+, CD8+, or CD8+CD57+ T cells (not recorded which) from PBMCs. The source is a human donor with aplastic anemia.

Note on this clonotype: The CDR3 carries no conserved terminal phenylalanine or tryptophan, so it likely arises from a read error. The DNA is left out, because the CDR3 cannot be placed on it with certainty; the CDR3 is given as TCRdb lists it. This chain uses TRBV7-8 with TRBJ2-3; TRBD2 is the table's D call and was not checked against the DNA. CDR1 is SGHVS and CDR2 is FQNEAQ in the germline V gene. The CDR3 region is 13 residues in length, termini included. The CDR3 loop is CASSLGGGPTTYY.

In the case of this clonotype: Mismatch with germline at one junction end may stem from a read error. The rearrangement uses TRBV10-3 and TRBJ2-1; D is unresolved. CDR3 length equals 14 residues. Germline loops: CDR1 ENHRY, CDR2 SYGVKD. The CDR3 spells CASSYLPGNYEQFF. CDR3 coding DNA: TGTGCCAGCAGTTACTTGCCGGGTAACTACGAGCAGTTCTTC.

This clonotype was detected once. One end of the junction fails to match germline, which may point to a read error. V usage is TRBV7-9 and J usage is TRBJ2-3; D uncertain. CDR1 SEHNR and CDR2 FQNEAQ come from the germline V gene (reference sequence). This CDR3 is built from 14 residues. The CDR3 DNA reads as TGTGCCAGCAGCCCAGTGTGGGGTCCCTATACGCAGTCGTTT. This translates into CASSPVWGPYTQSF. The variable domain in full, completed from reference TRBV7-9 and TRBJ2-3, reads DTGVSQNPRHKITKRGQNVTFRCDPISEHNRLYWYRQTLGQGPEFLTYFQNEAQLEKSRLLSDRFSAERPKGSFSTLEIQRTEQGDSAMYLCASSPVWGPYTQSFGPGTRLTVL.

In the case of this clonotype: The junction shows a germline mismatch at one end, possibly a read error. The chain combines TRBV19 with TRBJ2-3; TRBD2 aligns across 7 bases. CDR3 length: 14 residues. Germline lookup yields CDR1 LNHDA and CDR2 SQIVND (reference sequence). The CDR3 spells CASSLGGEPYNEHF. The CDR3 DNA sequence: TGTGCCAGTAGTTTGGGGGGGGAACCCTACAATGAGCATTTT.

V gene TRBV2 combines with J gene TRBJ2-7; perhaps TRBD2 as D (5 bases). CDR3 size: 15 residues. Germline V gives CDR1 SNHLY, CDR2 FYNNEI. Trimming took off 8 bases at V and 5 bases at J, with 22 bases between the two ends. CDR3 amino acids: CASGSSGGPSHEQYF. CDR3 DNA sequence: TGTGCCAGCGGCTCCAGCGGCGGGCCGTCCCACGAGCAGTACTTC.

V gene TRBV5-5 combines with J gene TRBJ2-7; the D gene could be TRBD1 or TRBD2 (6 bases each). The CDR3 contains 14 residues. CDR1 is SGHKS and CDR2 is YYEKEE in the germline V gene (reference sequence). Trimming took 7 bases from V and 2 from J, leaving 16 bases between them. In DNA, the CDR3 is TGTGCCAGCGGACTCGGGGGCCTAGCCTACGAGCAGTACTTC. Translated, it gives CASGLGGLAYEQYF.